This T cell receptor (beta chain) was identified during a study of blood T cell repertoires in COVID-19. Background on the study: T cells, B-cell-depleted T cells, or PBMCs provided the cDNA or gDNA that served as material.

This clone was recorded only once. As processed by the authors: The assay estimated nucleated cells by amplifying reference gene primers. Sequencing used immunoSEQ multiplex PCR; TCRdb keeps in-frame clones, though not all of them. The D gene and trimming were derived from the DNA, and the V and J assignments and clone size from that table. The repertoire includes about 170,000 clones, more than 70% of them detected once, and around 19% sits in the top ten. Trimming shortened V by 0 bases and J by 4 bases, and 10 bases separated the two germline ends. CDR1 and CDR2 (germline): SGDLS, YYNGEE. The CDR3 length is 14 residues.

This TCR was sampled from a woman in her 70s who had recovered from COVID-19. Sequenced material: peripheral blood. J is TRBJ1-1 and V is TRBV9; no definite D call. The CDR3 loop is CASSVVGRSTEAFF. In DNA form, the CDR3 reads TGTGCCAGCAGCGTAGTCGGCAGGTCCACTGAAGCTTTCTTT.